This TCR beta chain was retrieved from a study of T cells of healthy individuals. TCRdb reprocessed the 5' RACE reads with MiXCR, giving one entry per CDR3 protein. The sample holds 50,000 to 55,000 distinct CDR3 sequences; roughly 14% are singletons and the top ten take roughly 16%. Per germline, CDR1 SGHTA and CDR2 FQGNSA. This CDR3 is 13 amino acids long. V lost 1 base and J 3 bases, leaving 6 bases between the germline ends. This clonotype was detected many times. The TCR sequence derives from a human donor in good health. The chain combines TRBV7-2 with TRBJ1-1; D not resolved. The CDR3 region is CASSLERDTEAFF. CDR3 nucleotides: TGTGCCAGCAGCTTAGAGCGGGACACTGAAGCTTTCTTT.